The rows below give T cell receptor beta chains drawn from one sample of a study of blood T cell repertoires in COVID-19. Profiling relied on immunoSEQ multiplex PCR, and the TCRdb table lists in-frame clones only, not all of them. This table holds 150,000 to 160,000 clones, about 85% found once. The specimen was peripheral blood. The receptors here all came from a man between 60 and 75 years old with COVID-19, enrolled during active disease. CDR3s include the opening cysteine and the closing phenylalanine or tryptophan. The D gene is left open where the match is weak. The size field is filled for only some rows; it gives once, few, many or a size class.

cdr3_aa d_call j_call v_call clone_size
CASSQDPGGNTIYF - TRBJ1-3 TRBV3-1/TRBV3-2 -
CASSLEGLAGSDTQYF TRBD2 TRBJ2-3 TRBV11-2 -
CASKEGERRDTQYF - TRBJ2-3 TRBV6-5 -
CASSLIGTSRNEQFF TRBD2 TRBJ2-1 TRBV7-3 -
CASSVVGTSSPDTQYF TRBD2 TRBJ2-3 TRBV9 -
CASKWEGPGYEQFF TRBD2 TRBJ2-1 TRBV19 -
CAISESGGLDAFF - TRBJ1-1 TRBV10-3 -
CASSPDRRVHEQYF TRBD1 TRBJ2-7 TRBV6-5 -
CASSSRQASGSQETQYF TRBD2 TRBJ2-5 TRBV27 -
CASSLAYTSNQPQHF - TRBJ1-5 TRBV7-2 -
CASSLRRGLSTEAFF - TRBJ1-1 TRBV27 -
CASSPFSGGSSTDTQYF TRBD2 TRBJ2-3 TRBV18 -
CASSQGQGQGFGEQYF TRBD1 TRBJ2-7 TRBV4-3 few
CASSHNTGDQPQHF TRBD1 TRBJ1-5 TRBV18 -
CASSFLKRNTEAFF - TRBJ1-1 TRBV28 -
CASSQFSSGRAYGELFF TRBD2 TRBJ2-2 TRBV23-1 -
CANLGRQFNYGYTF - TRBJ1-2 TRBV2 -
CASSGRGENTEAFF - TRBJ1-1 TRBV25-1 -
CASSMGLAVRETQYF TRBD2 TRBJ2-5 TRBV19 -
CASSYTSGVGNEQFF TRBD2 TRBJ2-1 TRBV6-6 -
CASSSQREWVTDTQYF TRBD2 TRBJ2-3 TRBV5-1 -
CASRGGINQPQHF - TRBJ1-5 TRBV7-2 -
CASSKEIRDFNFNYGYTF - TRBJ1-2 TRBV21-1 once
CASSEWTEAFF - TRBJ1-1 TRBV19 once
CASSSLRQASADTQYF - TRBJ2-3 TRBV6-5 once
CASSKTSKETQYF TRBD2 TRBJ2-5 TRBV19 -
CASSQDGGWAGEAFF - TRBJ1-1 TRBV4-3 once